Sequencing of this T cell receptor beta chain was carried out in a study of cytomegalovirus exposure and HLA in healthy donors. A word on this clone: Its antigen is undetermined.

With 60 Vbeta and 13 Jbeta primers, the PCR was carried out. Sequencing used immunoSEQ multiplex PCR; TCRdb keeps in-frame clones, though not all of them. The sample shows about 41,000 clones, roughly 80% of them seen only once. The study's findings and limits: The authors later linked a missense DCLRE1C variant to TCR beta V- and J-gene trimming. In an earlier analysis, productive rearrangement rates for most beta V segments clustered near 87% or 30%.

Trimming removed 2 bases from V and 6 bases from J, with 17 bases in between. This CDR3 is built from 16 residues. The receptor was derived from a man aged 45-65 years in good health and CMV-seronegative. The rearrangement joins TRBV23-1 to TRBJ2-1, with a tentative D call TRBD1 (6 bases). Being an ORF, TRBV23-1 has a function that is uncertain. The sequenced material came from PBMCs. CDR3 sequence reads: CASSQQLGGWVNEQFF. The CDR3 region has the DNA TGCGCCAGCAGTCAACAGCTAGGGGGATGGGTCAATGAGCAGTTCTTC.